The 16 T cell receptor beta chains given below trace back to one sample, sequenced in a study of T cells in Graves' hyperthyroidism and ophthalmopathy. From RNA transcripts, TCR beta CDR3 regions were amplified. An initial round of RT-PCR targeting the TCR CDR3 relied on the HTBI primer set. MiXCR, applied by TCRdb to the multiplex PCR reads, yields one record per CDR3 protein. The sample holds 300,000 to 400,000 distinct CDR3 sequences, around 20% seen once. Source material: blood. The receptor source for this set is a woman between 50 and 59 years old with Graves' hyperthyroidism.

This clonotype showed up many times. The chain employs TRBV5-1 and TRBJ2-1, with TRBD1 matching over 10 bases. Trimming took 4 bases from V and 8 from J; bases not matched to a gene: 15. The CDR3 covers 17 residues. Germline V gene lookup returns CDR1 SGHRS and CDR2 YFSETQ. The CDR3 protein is CASSPNPGQGFGDEQFF. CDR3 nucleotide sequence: TGCGCCAGCAGCCCCAATCCGGGACAGGGGTTTGGTGATGAGCAGTTCTTC.

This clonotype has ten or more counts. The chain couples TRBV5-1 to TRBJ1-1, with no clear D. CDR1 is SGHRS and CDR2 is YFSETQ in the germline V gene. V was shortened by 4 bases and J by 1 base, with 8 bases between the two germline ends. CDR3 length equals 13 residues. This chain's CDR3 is CASSTPKNTEAFF. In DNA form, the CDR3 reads TGCGCCAGCAGCACCCCCAAGAACACTGAAGCTTTCTTT.

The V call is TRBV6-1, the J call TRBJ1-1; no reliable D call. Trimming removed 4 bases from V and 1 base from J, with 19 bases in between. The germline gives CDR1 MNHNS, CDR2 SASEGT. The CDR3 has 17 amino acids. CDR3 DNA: TGTGCCAGCAGTGGTACGAATGGGAATCTAGCGAACACTGAAGCTTTCTTT. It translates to CASSGTNGNLANTEAFF.

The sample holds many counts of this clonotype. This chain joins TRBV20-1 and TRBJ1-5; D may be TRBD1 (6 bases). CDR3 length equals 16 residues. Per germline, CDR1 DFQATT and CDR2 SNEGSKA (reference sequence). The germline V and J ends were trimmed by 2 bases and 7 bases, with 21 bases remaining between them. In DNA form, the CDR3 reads TGCAGTGCTAGACCCGCGGGAGGGGGGGCTCAGCAGCCCCAGCATTTT. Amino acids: CSARPAGGGAQQPQHF.

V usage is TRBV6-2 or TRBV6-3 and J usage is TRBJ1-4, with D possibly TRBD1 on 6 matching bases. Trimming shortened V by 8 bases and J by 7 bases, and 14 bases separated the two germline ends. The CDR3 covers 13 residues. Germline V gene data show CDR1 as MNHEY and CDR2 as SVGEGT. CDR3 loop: CASGLGGSEKLFF. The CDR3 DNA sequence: TGTGCCAGCGGATTGGGGGGCAGTGAAAAACTGTTTTTT.

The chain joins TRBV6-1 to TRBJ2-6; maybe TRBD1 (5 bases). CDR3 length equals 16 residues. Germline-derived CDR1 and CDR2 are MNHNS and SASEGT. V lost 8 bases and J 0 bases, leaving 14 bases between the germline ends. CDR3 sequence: CASATVPRSGANVLTF. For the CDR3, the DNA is TGTGCCAGCGCGACAGTGCCCCGCTCTGGGGCCAACGTCCTGACTTTC.

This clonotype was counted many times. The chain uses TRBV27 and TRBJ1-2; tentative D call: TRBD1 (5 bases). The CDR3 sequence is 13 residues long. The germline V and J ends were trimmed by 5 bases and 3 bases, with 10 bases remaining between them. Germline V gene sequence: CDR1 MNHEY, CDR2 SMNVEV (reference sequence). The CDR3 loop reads CASSLGGDYGYTF. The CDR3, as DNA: TGTGCCAGCAGTCTCGGGGGGGACTATGGCTACACCTTC.

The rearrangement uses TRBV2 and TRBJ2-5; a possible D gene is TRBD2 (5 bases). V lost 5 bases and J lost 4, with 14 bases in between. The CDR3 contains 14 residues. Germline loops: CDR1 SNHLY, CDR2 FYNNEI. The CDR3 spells CASSFTGIGETQYF. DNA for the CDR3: TGTGCCAGCAGTTTCACGGGGATTGGAGAGACCCAGTACTTC.

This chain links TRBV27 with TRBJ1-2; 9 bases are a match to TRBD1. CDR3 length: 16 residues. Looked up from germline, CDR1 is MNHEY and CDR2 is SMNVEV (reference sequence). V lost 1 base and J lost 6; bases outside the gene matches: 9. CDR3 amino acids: CASSLWGTGPSDGYTF. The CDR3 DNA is TGTGCCAGCAGTTTATGGGGGACAGGGCCCTCTGATGGCTACACCTTC.

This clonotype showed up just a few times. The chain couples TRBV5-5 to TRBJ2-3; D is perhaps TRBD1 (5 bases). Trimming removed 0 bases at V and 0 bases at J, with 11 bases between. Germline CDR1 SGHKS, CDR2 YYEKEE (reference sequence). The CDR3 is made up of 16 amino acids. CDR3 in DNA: TGTGCCAGCAGCTTGGTGATGGGGCCTAGCACAGATACGCAGTATTTT. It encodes CASSLVMGPSTDTQYF.

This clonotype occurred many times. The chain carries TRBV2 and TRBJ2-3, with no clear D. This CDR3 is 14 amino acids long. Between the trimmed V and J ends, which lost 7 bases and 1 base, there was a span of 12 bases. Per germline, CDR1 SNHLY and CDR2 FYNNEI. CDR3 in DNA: TGTGCCAGCACTGTGCTAGGCCGCACAGATACGCAGTATTTT. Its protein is CASTVLGRTDTQYF. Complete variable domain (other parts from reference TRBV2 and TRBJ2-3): EPEVTQTPSHQVTQMGQEVILRCVPISNHLYFYWYRQILGQKVEFLVSFYNNEISEKSEIFDDQFSVERPDGSNFTLKIRSTKLEDSAMYFCASTVLGRTDTQYFGPGTRLTVL.

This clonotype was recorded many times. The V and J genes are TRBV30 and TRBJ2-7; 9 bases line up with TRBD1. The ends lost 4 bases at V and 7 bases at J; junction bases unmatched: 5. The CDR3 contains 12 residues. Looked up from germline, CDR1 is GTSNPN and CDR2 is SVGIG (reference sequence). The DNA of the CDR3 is TGTGCCTGGATACAGGGGGCGCGTGAGCAGTACTTC. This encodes CAWIQGAREQYF.

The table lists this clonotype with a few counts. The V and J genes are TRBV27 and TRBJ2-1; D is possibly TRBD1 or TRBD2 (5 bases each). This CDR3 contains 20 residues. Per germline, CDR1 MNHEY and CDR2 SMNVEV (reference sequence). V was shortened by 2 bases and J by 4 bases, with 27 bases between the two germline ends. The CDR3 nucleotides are TGTGCCAGCAGTTTAAAGGGGACGAACCAGGGACGGGCGCCTTACAATGAGCAGTTCTTC. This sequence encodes CASSLKGTNQGRAPYNEQFF.

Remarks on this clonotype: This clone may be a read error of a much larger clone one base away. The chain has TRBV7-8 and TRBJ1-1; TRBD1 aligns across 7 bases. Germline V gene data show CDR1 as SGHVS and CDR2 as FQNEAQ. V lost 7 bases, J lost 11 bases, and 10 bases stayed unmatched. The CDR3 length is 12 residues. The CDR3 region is CASTSADREAFF. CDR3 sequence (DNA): TGTGCCAGCACCTCAGCCGACAGGGAGGCTTTCTTT.

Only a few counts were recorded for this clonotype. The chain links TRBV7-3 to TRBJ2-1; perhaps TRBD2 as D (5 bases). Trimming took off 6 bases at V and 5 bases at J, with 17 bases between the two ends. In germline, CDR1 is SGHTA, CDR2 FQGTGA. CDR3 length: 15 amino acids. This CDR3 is CASSLSTRKNNEQFF. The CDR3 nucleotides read TGTGCCAGCAGTCTAAGTACTAGAAAAAACAATGAGCAGTTCTTC.

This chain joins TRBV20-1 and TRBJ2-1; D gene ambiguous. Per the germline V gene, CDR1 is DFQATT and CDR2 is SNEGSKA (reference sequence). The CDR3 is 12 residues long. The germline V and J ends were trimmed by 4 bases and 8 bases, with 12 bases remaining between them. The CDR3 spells CSATRPKDEQFF. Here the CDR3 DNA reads TGCAGTGCTACGAGACCCAAGGATGAGCAGTTCTTC.